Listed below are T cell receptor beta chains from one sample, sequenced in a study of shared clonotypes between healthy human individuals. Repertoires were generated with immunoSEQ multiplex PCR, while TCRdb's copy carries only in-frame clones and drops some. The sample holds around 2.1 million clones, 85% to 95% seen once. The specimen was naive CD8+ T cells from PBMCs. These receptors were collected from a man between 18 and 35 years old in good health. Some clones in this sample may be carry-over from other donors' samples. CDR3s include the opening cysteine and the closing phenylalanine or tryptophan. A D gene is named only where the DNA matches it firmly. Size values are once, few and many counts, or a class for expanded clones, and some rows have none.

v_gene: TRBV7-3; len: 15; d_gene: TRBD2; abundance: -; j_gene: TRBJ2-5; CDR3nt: TGTGCCAGCAGCGCACTAGCGGGAGGGCTCGGGACCCAGTACTTC; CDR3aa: CASSALAGGLGTQYF
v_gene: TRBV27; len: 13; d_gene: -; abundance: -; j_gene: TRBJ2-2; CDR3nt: TGTGCCAGCAGTCCGAATCTGAGCGGGGAGCTGTTTTTT; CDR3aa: CASSPNLSGELFF
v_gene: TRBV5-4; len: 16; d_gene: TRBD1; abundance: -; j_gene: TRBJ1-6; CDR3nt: TGTGCCAGCAGCTTGGCCCCAGGGGGGATTAATTCACCCCTCCACTTT; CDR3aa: CASSLAPGGINSPLHF
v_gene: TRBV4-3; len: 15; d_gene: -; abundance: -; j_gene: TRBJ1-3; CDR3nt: TGCGCCAGCAGCCGAGGGCGGGGGGTTGGAAACACCATATATTTT; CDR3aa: CASSRGRGVGNTIYF
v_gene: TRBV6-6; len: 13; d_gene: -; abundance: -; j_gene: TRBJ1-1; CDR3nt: TGTGCCAGCAGGGGGTGGATCCACACTGAAGCTTTCTTT; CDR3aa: CASRGWIHTEAFF
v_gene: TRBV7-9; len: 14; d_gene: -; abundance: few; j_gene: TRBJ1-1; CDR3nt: TGTGCCAGCAGCTATGGGGACTCCTACACTGAAGCTTTCTTT; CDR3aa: CASSYGDSYTEAFF
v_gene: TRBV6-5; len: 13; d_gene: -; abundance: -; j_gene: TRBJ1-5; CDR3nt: TGTGCCAGCTCTCCACGGGGTCCGGGGCCCCAGCATTTT; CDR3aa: CASSPRGPGPQHF
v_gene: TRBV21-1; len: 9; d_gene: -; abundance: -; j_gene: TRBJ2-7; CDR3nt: TGTGCCAGATACTACGAGCAGTACTTC; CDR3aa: CARYYEQYF
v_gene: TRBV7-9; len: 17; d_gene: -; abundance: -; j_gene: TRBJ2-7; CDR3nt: TGTGCCAGCAGTCCCCCCTCGGGCTCCAAGAGCTCCTACGAGCAGTACTTC; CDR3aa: CASSPPSGSKSSYEQYF
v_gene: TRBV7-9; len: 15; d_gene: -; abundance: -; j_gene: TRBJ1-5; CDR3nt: TGTGCCAGCAGCTCCCCTACAGATAGCAATCAGCCCCAGCATTTT; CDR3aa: CASSSPTDSNQPQHF
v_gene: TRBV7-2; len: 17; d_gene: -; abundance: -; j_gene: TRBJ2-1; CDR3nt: TGTGCCAGCAGCTTTCTCCCTCCCCACAGAGGCTACAATGAGCAGTTCTTC; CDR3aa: CASSFLPPHRGYNEQFF
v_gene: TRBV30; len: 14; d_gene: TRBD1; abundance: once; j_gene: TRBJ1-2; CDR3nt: TGTGCCTCCCGTGATGGGGGACAGGGGAGAGGCTACACCTTC; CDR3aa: CASRDGGQGRGYTF
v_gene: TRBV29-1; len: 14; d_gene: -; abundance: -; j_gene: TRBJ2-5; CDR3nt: TGCAGCGGAACCAGCGCGATGATCCAAGAGACCCAGTACTTC; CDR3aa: CSGTSAMIQETQYF
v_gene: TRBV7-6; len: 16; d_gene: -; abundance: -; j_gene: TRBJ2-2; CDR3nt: TGTGCCAGCAGCCGCGATCTCAGGGGCGACACCGGGGAGCTGTTTTTT; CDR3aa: CASSRDLRGDTGELFF
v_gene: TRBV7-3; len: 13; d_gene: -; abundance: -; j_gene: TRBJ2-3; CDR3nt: TGTGCCAGCAGCTTAAGTGCGACAGATACGCAGTATTTT; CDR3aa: CASSLSATDTQYF
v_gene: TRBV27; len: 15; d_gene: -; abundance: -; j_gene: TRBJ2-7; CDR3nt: TGTGCCAGCAGCAAGGGGGTGACGGGAAAGTACGAGCAGTACTTC; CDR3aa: CASSKGVTGKYEQYF
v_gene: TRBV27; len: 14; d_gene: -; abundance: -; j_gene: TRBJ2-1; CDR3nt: TGTGCCAGCAGACCTCGGGGGCCCTACAATGAGCAGTTCTTC; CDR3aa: CASRPRGPYNEQFF
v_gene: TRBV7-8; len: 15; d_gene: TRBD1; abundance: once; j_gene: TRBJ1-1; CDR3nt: TGTGCCAGCAGCACCTGGGACAGCACGAACACTGAAGCTTTCTTT; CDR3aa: CASSTWDSTNTEAFF
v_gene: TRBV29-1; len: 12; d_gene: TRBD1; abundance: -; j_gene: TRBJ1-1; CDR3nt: TGCAGCGCACTCTTGAGGGGGCCTGAAGCTTTCTTT; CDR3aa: CSALLRGPEAFF
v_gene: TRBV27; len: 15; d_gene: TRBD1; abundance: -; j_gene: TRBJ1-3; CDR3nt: TGTGCCAGCAGCTCAATAGGGGGCCCTGGAAACACCATATATTTT; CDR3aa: CASSSIGGPGNTIYF
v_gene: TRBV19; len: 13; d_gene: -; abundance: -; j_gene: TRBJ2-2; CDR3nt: TGTGCCAGTAGTATACAGGGTTTCGGGGAGCTGTTTTTT; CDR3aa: CASSIQGFGELFF
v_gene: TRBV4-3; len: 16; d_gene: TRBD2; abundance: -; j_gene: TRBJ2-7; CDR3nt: TGCGCCAGCAGCCAAGAGGGGACTAGCGCGACCTACGAGCAGTACTTC; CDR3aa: CASSQEGTSATYEQYF
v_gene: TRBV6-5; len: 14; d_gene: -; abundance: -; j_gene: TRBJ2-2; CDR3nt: TGTGCCAGCAGTCGGGGACTGGCTGACGGGGAGCTGTTTTTT; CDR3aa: CASSRGLADGELFF
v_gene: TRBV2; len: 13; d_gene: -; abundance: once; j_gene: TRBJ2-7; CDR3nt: TGTGCCAGCAACCTCGGGAACTCCTACGAGCAGTACTTC; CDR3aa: CASNLGNSYEQYF
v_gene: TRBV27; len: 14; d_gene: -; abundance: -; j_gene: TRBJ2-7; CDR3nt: TGTGCCAGCAGTAACCGGGACGTACGCAACGAGCAGTACTTC; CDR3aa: CASSNRDVRNEQYF
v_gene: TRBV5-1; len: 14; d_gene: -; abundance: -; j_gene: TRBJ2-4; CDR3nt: TGCGCCAGCAGCTTGGACAGGAATAAAAACATTCAGTACTTC; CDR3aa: CASSLDRNKNIQYF
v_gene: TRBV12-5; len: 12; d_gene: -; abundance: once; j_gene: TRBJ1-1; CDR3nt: TGTGCTAGTGCCAGGGGGAACACTGAAGCTTTCTTT; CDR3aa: CASARGNTEAFF
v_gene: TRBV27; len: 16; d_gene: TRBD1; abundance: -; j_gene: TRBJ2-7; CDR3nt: TGTGCCAGCAGTCATGCCACAGGGGAATACGGCTACGAGCAGTACTTC; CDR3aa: CASSHATGEYGYEQYF